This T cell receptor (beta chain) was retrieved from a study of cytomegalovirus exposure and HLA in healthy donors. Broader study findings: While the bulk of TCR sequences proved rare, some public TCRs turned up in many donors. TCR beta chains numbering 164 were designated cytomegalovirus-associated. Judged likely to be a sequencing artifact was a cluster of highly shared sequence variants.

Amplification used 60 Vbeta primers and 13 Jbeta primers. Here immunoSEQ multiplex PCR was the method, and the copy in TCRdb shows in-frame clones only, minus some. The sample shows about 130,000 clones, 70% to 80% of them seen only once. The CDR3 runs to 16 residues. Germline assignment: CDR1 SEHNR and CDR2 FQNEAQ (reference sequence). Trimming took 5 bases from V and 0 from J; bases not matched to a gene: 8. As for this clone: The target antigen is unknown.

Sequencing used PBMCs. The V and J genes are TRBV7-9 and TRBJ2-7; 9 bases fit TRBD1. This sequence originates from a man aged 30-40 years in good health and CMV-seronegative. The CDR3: CASSPPSGQGSYEQYF. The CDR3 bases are TGTGCCAGCAGCCCACCCTCGGGACAGGGCTCCTACGAGCAGTACTTC.